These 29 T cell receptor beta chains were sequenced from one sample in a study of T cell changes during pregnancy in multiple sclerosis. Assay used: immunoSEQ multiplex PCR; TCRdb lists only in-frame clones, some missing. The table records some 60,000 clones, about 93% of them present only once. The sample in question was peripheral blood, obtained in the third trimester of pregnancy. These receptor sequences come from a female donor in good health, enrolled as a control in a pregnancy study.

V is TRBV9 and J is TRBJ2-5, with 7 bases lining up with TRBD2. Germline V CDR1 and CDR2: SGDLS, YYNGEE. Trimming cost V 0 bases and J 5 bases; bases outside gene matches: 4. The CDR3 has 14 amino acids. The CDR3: CASSVGGGKETQYF. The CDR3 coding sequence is TGTGCCAGCAGCGTAGGGGGGGGTAAGGAGACCCAGTACTTC. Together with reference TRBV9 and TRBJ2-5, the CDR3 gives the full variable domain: DSGVTQTPKHLITATGQRVTLRCSPRSGDLSVYWYQQSLDQGLQFLIQYYNGEERAKGNILERFSAQQFPDLHSELNLSSLELGDSALYFCASSVGGGKETQYFGPGTRLLVL.

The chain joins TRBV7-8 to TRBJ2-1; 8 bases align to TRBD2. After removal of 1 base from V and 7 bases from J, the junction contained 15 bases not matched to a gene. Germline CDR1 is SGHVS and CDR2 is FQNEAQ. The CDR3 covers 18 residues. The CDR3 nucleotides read TGTGCCAGCAGCTTAGGAAGGCGGGGGGCCTACATTTGGAATGAGCAGTTCTTC. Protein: CASSLGRRGAYIWNEQFF.

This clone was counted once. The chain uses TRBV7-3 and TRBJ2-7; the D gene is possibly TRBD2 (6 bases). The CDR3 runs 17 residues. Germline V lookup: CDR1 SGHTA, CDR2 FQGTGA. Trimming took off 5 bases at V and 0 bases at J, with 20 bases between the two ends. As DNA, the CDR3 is TGTGCCAGCAGCCCCGCGAGGAGGGGAAGGAGCTCCTACGAGCAGTACTTC. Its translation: CASSPARRGRSSYEQYF. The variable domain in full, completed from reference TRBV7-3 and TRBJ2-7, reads GAGVSQTPSNKVTEKGKYVELRCDPISGHTALYWYRQSLGQGPEFLIYFQGTGAADDSGLPNDRFFAVRPEGSVSTLKIQRTERGDSAVYLCASSPARRGRSSYEQYFGPGTRLTVT.

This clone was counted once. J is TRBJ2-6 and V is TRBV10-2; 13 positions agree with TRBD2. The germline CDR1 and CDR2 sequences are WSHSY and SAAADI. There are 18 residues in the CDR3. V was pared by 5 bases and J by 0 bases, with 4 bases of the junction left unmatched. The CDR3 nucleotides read TGCGCCAGCAGTCCCGGACTAGCGGGGGCCTCTGGGGCCAACGTCCTGACTTTC. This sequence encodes CASSPGLAGASGANVLTF.

CDR3 amino acids: CASSHRTEDTEAFF. For the CDR3, the DNA is TGTGCCAGCAGCCACCGGACAGAGGACACTGAAGCTTTCTTT. V is TRBV5-4 and J is TRBJ1-1, with D perhaps TRBD1 (6 bases). Germline lookup yields CDR1 SGHNT and CDR2 YYREEE (reference sequence). The CDR3 totals 14 residues. The germline V and J ends were trimmed by 4 bases and 3 bases, with 13 bases remaining between them.

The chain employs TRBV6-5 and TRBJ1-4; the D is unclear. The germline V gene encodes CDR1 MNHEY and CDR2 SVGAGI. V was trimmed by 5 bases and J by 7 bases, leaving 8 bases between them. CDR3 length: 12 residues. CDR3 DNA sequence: TGTGCCAGCAGTCCTATCGGTGAAAAACTGTTTTTT. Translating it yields CASSPIGEKLFF.

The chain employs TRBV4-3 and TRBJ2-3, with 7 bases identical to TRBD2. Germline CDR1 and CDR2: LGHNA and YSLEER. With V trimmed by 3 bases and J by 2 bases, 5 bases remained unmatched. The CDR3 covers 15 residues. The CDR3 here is CASSHQRGYTDTQYF. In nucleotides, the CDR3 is TGCGCCAGCAGCCACCAGCGGGGATACACAGATACGCAGTATTTT.

The CDR3 protein is CAIKFAEGNTIYF. The CDR3 region has the DNA TGTGCCATCAAGTTCGCGGAGGGAAACACCATATATTTT. The chain joins TRBV10-3 to TRBJ1-3; D ambiguous. The V end was cut by 7 bases, the J end by 4 bases, with 11 bases between. Looked up from germline, CDR1 is ENHRY and CDR2 is SYGVKD. The CDR3 loop spans 13 amino acids.

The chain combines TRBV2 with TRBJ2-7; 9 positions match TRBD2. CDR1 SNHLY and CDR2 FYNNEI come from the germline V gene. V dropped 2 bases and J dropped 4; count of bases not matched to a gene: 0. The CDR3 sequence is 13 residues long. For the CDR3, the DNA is TGTGCCAGCAGTGAACTAGCGGGGTACGAGCAGTACTTC. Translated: CASSELAGYEQYF.

The CDR3 loop is CASSLGMGRGKSPLHF. For the CDR3, the DNA is TGTGCCAGCAGCTTAGGTATGGGCAGGGGGAAATCACCCCTCCACTTT. The rearrangement uses TRBV7-2 and TRBJ1-6, with 7 bases matching TRBD1. This CDR3 has 16 residues. Losses at the gene ends were 1 base for V and 10 bases for J; bases not matched to a gene: 10. In germline, CDR1 is SGHTA, CDR2 FQGNSA.

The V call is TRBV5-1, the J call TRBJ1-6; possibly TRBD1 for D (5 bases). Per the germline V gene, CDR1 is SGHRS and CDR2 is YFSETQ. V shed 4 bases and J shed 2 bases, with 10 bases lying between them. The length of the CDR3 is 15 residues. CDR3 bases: TGCGCCAGCAGCATCGACAGTCCCTATAATTCACCCCTCCACTTT. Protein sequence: CASSIDSPYNSPLHF.

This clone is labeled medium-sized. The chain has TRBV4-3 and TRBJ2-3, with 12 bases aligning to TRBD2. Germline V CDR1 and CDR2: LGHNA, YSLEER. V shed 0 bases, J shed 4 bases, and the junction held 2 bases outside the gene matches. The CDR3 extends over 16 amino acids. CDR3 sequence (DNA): TGCGCCAGCAGCCAAGATCTAGCGGGGGGGCCAGATACGCAGTATTTT. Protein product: CASSQDLAGGPDTQYF.

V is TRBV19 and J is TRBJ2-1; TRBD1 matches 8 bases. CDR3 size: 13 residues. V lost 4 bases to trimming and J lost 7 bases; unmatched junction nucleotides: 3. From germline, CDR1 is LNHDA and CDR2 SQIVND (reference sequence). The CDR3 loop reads CASSRDRPNEQFF. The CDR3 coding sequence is TGTGCCAGTAGTAGGGACAGGCCGAATGAGCAGTTCTTC.

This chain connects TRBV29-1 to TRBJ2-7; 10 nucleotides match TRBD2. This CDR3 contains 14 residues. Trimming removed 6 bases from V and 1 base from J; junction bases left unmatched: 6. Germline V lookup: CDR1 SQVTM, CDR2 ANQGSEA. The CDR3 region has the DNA TGCAGCGTGCGATCTAGCGGGGGTTCCTACGAGCAGTACTTC. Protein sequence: CSVRSSGGSYEQYF.

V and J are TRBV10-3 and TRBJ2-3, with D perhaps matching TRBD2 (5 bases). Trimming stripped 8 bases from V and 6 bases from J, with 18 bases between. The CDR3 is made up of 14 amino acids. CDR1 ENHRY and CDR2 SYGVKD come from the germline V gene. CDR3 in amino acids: CAISSDSRGDTQYF. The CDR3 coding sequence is TGTGCCATCTCGAGCGATAGCCGAGGGGATACGCAGTATTTT.

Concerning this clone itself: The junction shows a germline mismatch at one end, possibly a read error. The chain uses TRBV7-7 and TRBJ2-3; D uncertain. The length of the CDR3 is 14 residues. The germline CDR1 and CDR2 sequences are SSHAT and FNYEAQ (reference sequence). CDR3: CASSLDSNTDTQYF. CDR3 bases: TGTGCTAGCAGCTTAGACTCGAACACAGATACGCAGTATTTT.

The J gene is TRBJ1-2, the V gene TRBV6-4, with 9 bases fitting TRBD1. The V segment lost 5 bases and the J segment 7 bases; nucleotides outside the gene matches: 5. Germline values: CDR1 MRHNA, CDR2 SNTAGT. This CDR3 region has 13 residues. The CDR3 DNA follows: TGTGCCAGCAGTAGGGACAGGGCTGGTGGCTACACCTTC. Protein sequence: CASSRDRAGGYTF.

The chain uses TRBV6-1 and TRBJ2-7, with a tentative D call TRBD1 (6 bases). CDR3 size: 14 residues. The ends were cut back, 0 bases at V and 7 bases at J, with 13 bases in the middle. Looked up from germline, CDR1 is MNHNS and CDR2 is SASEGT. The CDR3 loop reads CASSEAWPGVEQYF. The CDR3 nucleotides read TGTGCCAGCAGTGAAGCGTGGCCAGGGGTAGAGCAGTACTTC.

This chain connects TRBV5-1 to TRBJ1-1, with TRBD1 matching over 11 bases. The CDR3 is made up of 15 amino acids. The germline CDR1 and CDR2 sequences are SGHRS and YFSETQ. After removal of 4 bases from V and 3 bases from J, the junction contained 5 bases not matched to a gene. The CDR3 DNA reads TGCGCCAGCAGCCCAGGACAGGGGGCGGACACTGAAGCTTTCTTT. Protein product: CASSPGQGADTEAFF.

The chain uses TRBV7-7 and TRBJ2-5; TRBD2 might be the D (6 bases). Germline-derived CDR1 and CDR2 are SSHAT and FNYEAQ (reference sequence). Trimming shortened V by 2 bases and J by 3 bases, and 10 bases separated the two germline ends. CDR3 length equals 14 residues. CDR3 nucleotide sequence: TGTGCCAGCAGCTTAACGGGAGTCAAAGAGACCCAGTACTTC. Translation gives CASSLTGVKETQYF.

The CDR3 DNA sequence: TGTGCCAGCAGTGAGGAGGGACAAGAGACCCAGTACTTC. It is translated as CASSEEGQETQYF. This chain uses TRBV6-1 with TRBJ2-5; D perhaps matches TRBD2 (6 bases). The V gene's germline CDR1 is MNHNS and CDR2 SASEGT. With 3 bases removed from V and 2 bases from J, the gap between germline ends came to 7 bases. The CDR3 length is 13 residues.

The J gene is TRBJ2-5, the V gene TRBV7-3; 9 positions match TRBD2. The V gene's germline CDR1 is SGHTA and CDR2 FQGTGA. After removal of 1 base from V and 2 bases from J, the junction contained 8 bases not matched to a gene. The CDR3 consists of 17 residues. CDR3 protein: CASSLRGWTSVQETQYF. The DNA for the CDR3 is TGTGCCAGCAGCTTAAGGGGCTGGACTAGCGTTCAAGAGACCCAGTACTTC.

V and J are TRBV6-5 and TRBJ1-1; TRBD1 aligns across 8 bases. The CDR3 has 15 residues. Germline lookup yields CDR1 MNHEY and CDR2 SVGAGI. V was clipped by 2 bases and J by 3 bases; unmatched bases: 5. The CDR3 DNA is TGTGCCAGCAGTTACGGGGACAGGCCCTACACTGAAGCTTTCTTT. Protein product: CASSYGDRPYTEAFF.

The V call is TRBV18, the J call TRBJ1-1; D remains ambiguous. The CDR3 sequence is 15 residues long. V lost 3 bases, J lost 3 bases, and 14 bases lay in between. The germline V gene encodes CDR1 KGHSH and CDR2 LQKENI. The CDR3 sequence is CASSPLWTRDTEAFF. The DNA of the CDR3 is TGTGCCAGCTCACCGCTTTGGACTCGGGACACTGAAGCTTTCTTT.

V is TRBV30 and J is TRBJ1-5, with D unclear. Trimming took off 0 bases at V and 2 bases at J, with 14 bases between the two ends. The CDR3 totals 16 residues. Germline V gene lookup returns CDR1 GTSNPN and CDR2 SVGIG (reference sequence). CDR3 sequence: CAWSVGPAAGNQPQHF. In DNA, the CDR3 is TGTGCCTGGAGTGTCGGCCCCGCGGCGGGCAATCAGCCCCAGCATTTT.

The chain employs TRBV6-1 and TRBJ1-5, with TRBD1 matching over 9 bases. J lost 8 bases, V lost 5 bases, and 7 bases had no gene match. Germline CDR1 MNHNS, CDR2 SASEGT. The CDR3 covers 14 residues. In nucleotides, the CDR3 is TGTGCCAGCAGTAATACAGGGGGCGATGAGCCCCAGCATTTT. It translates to CASSNTGGDEPQHF.

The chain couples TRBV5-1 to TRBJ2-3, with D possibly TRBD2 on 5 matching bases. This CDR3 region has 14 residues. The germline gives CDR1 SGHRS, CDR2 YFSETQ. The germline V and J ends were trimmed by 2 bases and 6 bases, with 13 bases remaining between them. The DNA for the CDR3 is TGCGCCAGCAGCTTCGCGGACTCTTGGGATACGCAGTATTTT. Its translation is CASSFADSWDTQYF.

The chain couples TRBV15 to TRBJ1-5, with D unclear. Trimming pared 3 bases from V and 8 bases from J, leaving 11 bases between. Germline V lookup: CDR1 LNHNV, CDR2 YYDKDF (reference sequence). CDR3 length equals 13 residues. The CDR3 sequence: CATSSYGVEPQHF. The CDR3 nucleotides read TGTGCCACCAGCAGCTACGGGGTTGAGCCCCAGCATTTT. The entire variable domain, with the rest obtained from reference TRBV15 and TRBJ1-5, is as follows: DAMVIQNPRYQVTQFGKPVTLSCSQTLNHNVMYWYQQKSSQAPKLLFHYYDKDFNNEADTPDNFQSRRPNTSFCFLDIRSPGLGDTAMYLCATSSYGVEPQHFGDGTRLSIL.

The CDR3 bases are TGTGCCAGCAGTTACCTGGGGACAGGGCCATTTTATCCCCAGCATTTT. Encoded protein: CASSYLGTGPFYPQHF. The gene calls are TRBV6-5 and TRBJ1-5; 9 nucleotides match TRBD1. The V gene end was trimmed by 2 bases and the J gene end by 10 bases; junction bases not matched to a gene: 12. CDR1 MNHEY and CDR2 SVGAGI come from the germline V gene. CDR3 length: 16 amino acids.